What follows are 18 T cell receptor beta chains derived from one specimen sequenced in a study of cytomegalovirus exposure and HLA in healthy donors. Use of 60 Vbeta and 13 Jbeta primers characterized the PCR. The assay was immunoSEQ multiplex PCR, and TCRdb's table has in-frame clones only and misses some. The table lists under 200,000 clones, 65% to 80% of them singletons. The specimen sequenced was PBMCs. The source of these receptors is a middle-aged man in good health and CMV-seronegative.

This chain uses TRBV7-9 with TRBJ2-1; TRBD2 might be the D (6 bases). The CDR3 runs to 16 residues. V shed 5 bases and J shed 1 base, with 15 bases lying between them. Per the germline V gene, CDR1 is SEHNR and CDR2 is FQNEAQ (reference sequence). CDR3 in DNA: TGTGCCAGCAGCCCCGCGGAGGGCGTATCCTACAATGAGCAGTTCTTC. Translation: CASSPAEGVSYNEQFF.

The V gene is TRBV6-5, the J gene TRBJ2-2; perhaps TRBD1 as D (6 bases). The CDR3 contains 14 residues. Germline values: CDR1 MNHEY, CDR2 SVGAGI. Trimming pared 2 bases from V and 6 bases from J, leaving 10 bases between. The CDR3 loop reads CASSYGGFAGELFF. For the CDR3, the DNA is TGTGCCAGCAGTTACGGGGGCTTCGCCGGGGAGCTGTTTTTT.

Comments on this clone: Compared with germline, one end of the junction differs, possibly owing to a read error. The chain employs TRBV7-9 and TRBJ1-2, with D possibly matching TRBD1 (6 bases). This CDR3 region has 14 residues. CDR1 SEHNR and CDR2 FQNEAQ come from the germline V gene (reference sequence). CDR3 nucleotides: TGTGCCAGCAGCTCCTCGGACAGCTTCTATCGCTACACCTTC. It codes for CASSSSDSFYRYTF.

The rearrangement uses TRBV23-1 and TRBJ2-2; the D gene is possibly TRBD1 (6 bases). TRBV23-1 is an ORF, with its function uncertain. This CDR3 comprises 16 residues. The V end was cut by 9 bases, the J end by 0 bases, with 17 bases between. Here the CDR3 DNA reads TGCGCCAGGGAGAAATACGGGACATCGAACACCGGGGAGCTGTTTTTT. The encoded protein is CAREKYGTSNTGELFF.

The CDR3: CSANREETQYF. The CDR3 nucleotides are TGCAGTGCTAACAGGGAAGAGACCCAGTACTTC. The chain carries TRBV20-1 and TRBJ2-5; D might be TRBD1 (6 bases). Trimming cost V 4 bases and J 3 bases, with 6 bases left between them. Germline CDR1 is DFQATT and CDR2 is SNEGSKA (reference sequence). This CDR3 has 11 residues.

This clone occurred a few times. The chain joins TRBV11-3 to TRBJ1-1; D perhaps matches TRBD1 (6 bases). The germline V and J ends were trimmed by 2 bases and 1 base, with 11 bases remaining between them. Germline CDR1 and CDR2: SGHNT and YENEEA. This CDR3 contains 15 residues. CDR3 coding DNA: TGTGCCAGCAGCTTAAGCGGACAGTCGAACACTGAAGCTTTCTTT. It yields the protein CASSLSGQSNTEAFF.

This chain connects TRBV5-4 to TRBJ2-3; 9 nucleotides line up with TRBD2. J was trimmed by 3 bases and V by 1 base; bases with no gene match: 9. The CDR3 loop spans 17 amino acids. Germline loops: CDR1 SGHNT, CDR2 YYREEE (reference sequence). The CDR3 here is CASSLPAGGVLTDTQYF. Written as DNA, the CDR3 is TGTGCCAGCAGCTTGCCAGCGGGGGGCGTGTTAACAGATACGCAGTATTTT.

The chain links TRBV14 to TRBJ2-1; D is unclear. CDR1 is SGHDN and CDR2 is FVKESK in the germline V gene. CDR3 length: 13 amino acids. The V and J ends lost 1 base and 5 bases respectively, with 6 bases between them. The CDR3 is CASSQVSDNEQFF. The CDR3 DNA is TGTGCCAGCAGCCAAGTCAGCGACAATGAGCAGTTCTTC.

CDR3 region: CASREVGDYGYTF. The CDR3 DNA sequence: TGTGCCAGCAGGGAAGTAGGGGACTATGGCTACACCTTC. This sequence joins TRBV6-5 and TRBJ1-2; D might be TRBD1 (5 bases). V lost 6 bases and J 3 bases, leaving 11 bases between the germline ends. CDR1 is MNHEY, CDR2 SVGAGI, per germline. This CDR3 spans 13 amino acids.

The chain links TRBV29-1 to TRBJ2-5; 8 bases are shared with TRBD1. The DNA end favors TRBJ2-7, so the J call may be wrong. The germline V gene encodes CDR1 SQVTM and CDR2 ANQGSEA. This CDR3 is 11 amino acids long. The CDR3 DNA is TGCAGCGTCGTGACAGGGGTCGAGCAGTACTTC. Its translation: CSVVTGVEQYF.

The chain uses TRBV13 and TRBJ2-7, with 8 bases identical to TRBD1. Germline V CDR1 and CDR2: PRHDT, FYEKMQ (reference sequence). Trimming at V came to 5 bases and at J to 3 bases, leaving 6 bases not matched to a gene. This CDR3 contains 14 residues. DNA of the CDR3: TGTGCCAGCAGCCGGACAGGGAGGTACTACGAGCAGTACTTC. Amino acids: CASSRTGRYYEQYF. The full variable domain, rest sourced from reference TRBV13 and TRBJ2-7, is AAGVIQSPRHLIKEKRETATLKCYPIPRHDTVYWYQQGPGQDPQFLISFYEKMQSDKGSIPDRFSAQQFSDYHSELNMSSLELGDSALYFCASSRTGRYYEQYFGPGTRLTVT.

This sequence joins TRBV28 and TRBJ2-4, with D tentatively TRBD1 (6 bases). Germline values: CDR1 MDHEN, CDR2 SYDVKM. The germline V and J ends were trimmed by 7 bases and 0 bases, with 19 bases remaining between them. The CDR3 consists of 17 residues. CDR3 coding DNA: TGTGCCAGCACTACAAGGGTGGACAGCTTAGCCAAAAACATTCAGTACTTC. Residues: CASTTRVDSLAKNIQYF.

This clone was observed a handful of times. The rearrangement links TRBV5-6 to TRBJ2-7; D possibly corresponds to TRBD1 (6 bases). The CDR3 totals 14 residues. Trimming shortened V by 0 bases and J by 3 bases, and 10 bases separated the two germline ends. Germline CDR1 SGHDT, CDR2 YYEEEE. DNA for the CDR3: TGTGCCAGCAGCTTGGGGGGGCTGGGCTACGAGCAGTACTTC. Translation gives CASSLGGLGYEQYF.

This chain uses TRBV2 with TRBJ2-7, with 10 bases identical to TRBD2. The CDR3 has 14 residues. Trimming cost V 6 bases and J 3 bases; bases outside gene matches: 5. Germline loops: CDR1 SNHLY, CDR2 FYNNEI. The CDR3 spells CASRPGTSVYEQYF. In nucleotides, the CDR3 is TGTGCCAGCAGGCCCGGGACTAGCGTCTACGAGCAGTACTTC.

The CDR3 loop is CAWSGFRDTGELFF. The CDR3 nucleotides are TGTGCCTGGAGTGGATTCAGGGACACCGGGGAGCTGTTTTTT. The chain couples TRBV30 to TRBJ2-2; D is perhaps TRBD1 (5 bases). Germline CDR1 GTSNPN, CDR2 SVGIG (reference sequence). This CDR3 contains 14 residues. Deletions cut 1 base from V and 3 bases from J, with 9 bases between.

This clone was detected once. At one of its ends the junction is not consistent with the germline gene, which may arise from a read error. The gene calls are TRBV7-7 and TRBJ2-2, with D hard to call. The CDR3 sequence is 13 residues long. Germline CDR1 and CDR2: SSHAT and FNYEAQ (reference sequence). CDR3 sequence reads: CASSLGQVGELFF. As DNA, the CDR3 is TGTGCTAGCAGCTTAGGGCAGGTCGGGGAGCTGTTTTTT.

The chain recombines TRBV27 with TRBJ2-5; TRBD1 might be the D (5 bases). Trimming removed 6 bases at V and 1 base at J, with 12 bases between. This CDR3 is built from 14 residues. Germline V gene lookup returns CDR1 MNHEY and CDR2 SMNVEV (reference sequence). The CDR3 sequence is CASSNQGPQETQYF. Written as DNA, the CDR3 is TGTGCCAGCAGCAATCAGGGTCCCCAAGAGACCCAGTACTTC.

The chain is built from TRBV4-1 and TRBJ1-2; maybe TRBD1 (5 bases). CDR1 and CDR2 from the germline V gene are MGHRA and YSYEKL. Trimming took 0 bases from V and 5 from J, leaving 7 bases between them. CDR3 length equals 13 residues. Written as DNA, the CDR3 is TGCGCCAGCAGCCAAGATGGACAATATGGCTACACCTTC. It yields the protein CASSQDGQYGYTF.